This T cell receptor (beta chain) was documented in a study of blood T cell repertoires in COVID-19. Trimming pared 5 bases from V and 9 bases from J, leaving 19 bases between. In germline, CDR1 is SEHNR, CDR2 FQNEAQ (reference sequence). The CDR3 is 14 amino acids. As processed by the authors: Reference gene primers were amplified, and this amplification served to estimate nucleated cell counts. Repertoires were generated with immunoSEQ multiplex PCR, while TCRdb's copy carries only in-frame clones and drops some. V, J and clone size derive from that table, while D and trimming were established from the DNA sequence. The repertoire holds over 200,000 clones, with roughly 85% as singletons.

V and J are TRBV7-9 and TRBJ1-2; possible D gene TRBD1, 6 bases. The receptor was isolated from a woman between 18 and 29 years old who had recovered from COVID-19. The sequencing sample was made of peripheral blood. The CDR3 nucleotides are TGTGCCAGCAGCCTACCCACAGGGATAGAGAGCTACACCTTC. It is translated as CASSLPTGIESYTF.